This T cell receptor beta chain was identified during a study of blood T cell repertoires in COVID-19 (dated by TCRdb to 2019 to 2021). Looking at the study overall: Collaborator samples came from the United States, Italy and Spain and covered acute and convalescent phases of COVID-19. A de-identified subject ID, COVID-19 status, age in years and sex were almost always included in the sample metadata. The prospective study material was composed of cDNA or gDNA derived from T cells, B-cell-depleted T cells, or PBMCs. The samples were drawn from two sources: the first 160 participants of the ongoing ImmuneRACE study, and 1,254 subjects contributed by 6 global collaborators. The dataset comprised deeply sampled blood TCRbeta repertoires from subjects exposed to, actively infected with, or recovered from COVID-19. Where available, HLA class I and class II types were obtained from metadata supplied by the sample provider rather than from assay-based typing. A freely available public database, intended as a resource for researchers studying the immune response to SARS-CoV-2, is where the repertoires were released. The paper as a whole reports these results and caveats: The amount of clinical and demographic metadata varied by source and participant and was provided uncurated.

One collaborating source in Seattle enrolled patients while the patients were actively infected and followed the patients over time throughout the course of disease. Collaborating institutions collected whole blood in K2EDTA tubes following their own protocols. Collaborator samples were shipped for TCRbeta analysis as frozen whole blood, isolated PBMCs, or DNA extracted from either sample type. Between the V and J ends, shortened by 3 bases and 0 bases respectively, the junction contains 13 bases. In the germline V gene, CDR1 corresponds to SGDLS and CDR2 to YYNGEE. From cysteine to phenylalanine, the CDR3 is 16 amino acids long. This entry keeps only the CDR3 DNA: 48 bases, framed from base 1. For this clone: What this receptor recognizes is not known. Base qualities were left out, and no much larger clone turns up one base away.

The immunoSEQ Assay, a bias-controlled multiplex PCR, was used to amplify TCRbeta CDR3 regions from genomic DNA. For the original study's pipeline: The number of nucleated cells in each sample was estimated from the amplification of reference gene primers within the assay. To quantify the absolute abundance of each unique TCRbeta CDR3 rearrangement, sequence reads were collapsed and filtered. For each sample, productive Simpson clonality was calculated as the square root of Simpson's diversity index across productive rearrangements. Drawn from immuneACCESS, this table holds only the in-frame rearrangements with V and J called that TCRdb kept. Clones are partly lost; checked studies trace under half to an unresolved V gene and leave the rest unexplained. V, J and clone size were drawn from that table, and D and trimming were deduced from the DNA. In all, the sample holds around 190,000 clones, and roughly 80% of those were seen once. The ten largest clones take up almost 6% of the sample.

The chain employs TRBV9 and TRBJ1-3; the D gene is not confidently resolved. The sequence was collected from a woman in her forties with COVID-19, enrolled during active disease. What was sequenced was peripheral blood. The DNA is as follows: TGTGCCAGCAGCGCCGCCGCCGGGGTCTCTGGAAACACCATATATTTT. This translates into CASSAAAGVSGNTIYF.